Below, 27 T cell receptor beta chains from the same sample are listed, as sequenced in a study of blood T cells in healthy people across ages. Primed by a sample-barcoded 5' primer and a J-beta primer mix, a second PCR proceeded for roughly 7 to 12 cycles. TCRdb independently ran MiXCR on the 5' RACE reads; one entry per CDR3 protein. The sample lists 600,000 to 1,000,000 distinct CDR3 sequences, 58% occurring once. The sequencing sample was made of blood. These receptors originate from a young man in good health.

J is TRBJ2-7 and V is TRBV12-3 or TRBV12-4, with TRBD2 matching over 8 bases. J gave up 2 bases and V 5 bases, and 8 bases lay outside the gene matches. CDR3 size: 15 residues. The CDR3 spells CASSAPTSATYEQYF. In nucleotides, the CDR3 is TGTGCCAGCAGTGCCCCGACTAGCGCGACCTACGAGCAGTACTTC.

This clonotype was seen a few times. The genes are TRBV7-2 and TRBJ2-5; D is perhaps TRBD1 (5 bases). The J call may be incorrect, as the DNA end agrees better with TRBJ2-7. In germline, CDR1 is SGHTA, CDR2 FQGNSA. This CDR3 contains 13 residues. CDR3: CASSLSREYEQYF. CDR3 nucleotides: TGTGCCAGCAGCTTGAGCAGGGAATACGAGCAGTACTTC.

This clonotype has more than one count but fewer than ten. This chain connects TRBV25-1 to TRBJ2-5, with a weak D call TRBD1 (5 bases). Judging by the DNA end, TRBJ2-7 fits better; the J call may be wrong. Germline assignment: CDR1 MGHDK and CDR2 SYGVNS. The CDR3 is made up of 13 amino acids. CDR3 DNA: TGTGCCAGCAGTGATAAGCACAGGAACGAGCAGTACTTC. Translated, it gives CASSDKHRNEQYF.

The chain couples TRBV3-1 to TRBJ2-1; D is unresolved. The CDR3 has 14 residues. Germline V gene data show CDR1 as LGHDT and CDR2 as YNNKEL (reference sequence). Between the trimmed V and J ends, which lost 5 bases and 2 bases, there was a span of 10 bases. CDR3 region: CASSGHGAYNEQFF. For the CDR3, the DNA is TGTGCCAGCAGCGGCCACGGCGCCTACAATGAGCAGTTCTTC.

This chain connects TRBV9 to TRBJ2-3; perhaps TRBD2 as D (5 bases). Per the germline V gene, CDR1 is SGDLS and CDR2 is YYNGEE. The CDR3 runs to 15 residues. Deletions cut 6 bases from V and 2 bases from J, with 16 bases between. CDR3 sequence (DNA): TGTGCCAGCACCTCGACGGGAACAGCCACAGATACGCAGTATTTT. Its protein is CASTSTGTATDTQYF.

J is TRBJ2-3 and V is TRBV5-1, with a tentative D call TRBD2 (6 bases). This CDR3 has 17 residues. Germline loops: CDR1 SGHRS, CDR2 YFSETQ. V was clipped by 0 bases and J by 4 bases, with 18 bases between them. The CDR3 nucleotides are TGCGCCAGCAGCTTGGCTGACGGGAGAGATTGGGCAGATACGCAGTATTTT. Translation gives CASSLADGRDWADTQYF.

The V call is TRBV2, the J call TRBJ1-1; D call uncertain. V lost 2 bases, J lost 0 bases, and 4 bases lay in between. There are 13 residues in the CDR3. Germline CDR1 SNHLY, CDR2 FYNNEI. DNA of the CDR3: TGTGCCAGCAGTGAACGGTTGAACACTGAAGCTTTCTTT. Translated, it gives CASSERLNTEAFF.

V usage is TRBV29-1 and J usage is TRBJ2-1; D might be TRBD1 (5 bases). The CDR3 has 15 residues. Germline V gives CDR1 SQVTM, CDR2 ANQGSEA. Trimming removed 4 bases from V and 9 bases from J, with 22 bases in between. CDR3 sequence (DNA): TGCAGCGTTGTCCTGGCGGTAGCCATTGACAGTGAGCAGTTCTTC. Its translation: CSVVLAVAIDSEQFF.

The chain joins TRBV6-2 or TRBV6-3 to TRBJ2-1; 13 bases align to TRBD2. Germline V CDR1 and CDR2: MNHEY, SVGEGT. J gave up 0 bases and V 4 bases, and 3 bases lay outside the gene matches. This CDR3 is built from 17 residues. The CDR3 here is CASSSGTSGDSYNEQFF. Written as DNA, the CDR3 is TGTGCCAGCAGTTCCGGGACTAGCGGGGACTCCTACAATGAGCAGTTCTTC.

The chain is built from TRBV5-6 and TRBJ2-1; D gene unclear. The length of the CDR3 is 16 residues. Trimming left V 0 bases short and J 9 bases short, with 19 bases between. In germline, CDR1 is SGHDT, CDR2 YYEEEE. CDR3 region: CASSLGWETMVREQFF. CDR3 nucleotides: TGTGCCAGCAGCTTGGGTTGGGAAACAATGGTACGTGAGCAGTTCTTC.

This rearrangement joins TRBV5-1 to TRBJ1-2, with D perhaps matching TRBD1 (6 bases). The CDR3 is 13 residues long. Germline V CDR1 and CDR2: SGHRS, YFSETQ. The V end lost 2 bases, the J end lost 8 bases, and 13 bases lay between the germline ends. CDR3 protein: CASSFRGPSGYTF. The CDR3 DNA sequence: TGCGCCAGCAGCTTCAGGGGACCTAGCGGCTACACCTTC.

V usage is TRBV5-1 and J usage is TRBJ2-5; TRBD2 might be the D (6 bases). V lost 4 bases to trimming and J lost 3 bases, with 13 bases between them. From germline, CDR1 is SGHRS and CDR2 YFSETQ. The CDR3 is made up of 14 amino acids. CDR3 DNA sequence: TGCGCCAGCAGCGCCGGACTACTTAAAGAGACCCAGTACTTC. It translates to CASSAGLLKETQYF.

The chain links TRBV7-9 to TRBJ1-2; D ambiguous. Germline V gene data show CDR1 as SEHNR and CDR2 as FQNEAQ (reference sequence). The CDR3 consists of 14 residues. Between the trimmed V and J ends, which lost 0 bases and 2 bases, there was a span of 7 bases. This chain's CDR3 is CASSLAIRNYGYTF. Here the CDR3 DNA reads TGTGCCAGCAGCTTAGCGATCCGGAACTATGGCTACACCTTC.

The gene calls are TRBV27 and TRBJ1-1, with D unclear. Germline CDR1 MNHEY, CDR2 SMNVEV (reference sequence). V lost 3 bases and J 7 bases, leaving 12 bases between the germline ends. There are 13 residues in the CDR3. The DNA of the CDR3 is TGTGCCAGCAGTTTCGAGGGCGGTGTTGAAGCTTTCTTT. It encodes CASSFEGGVEAFF.

This clonotype was seen only once. CDR3 sequence: CASSVGRGRHTEAFF. The CDR3 coding sequence is TGTGCCAGCAGCGTAGGGAGGGGAAGGCACACTGAAGCTTTCTTT. The rearrangement joins TRBV9 to TRBJ1-1; a possible D gene is TRBD1 (5 bases). This CDR3 contains 15 residues. Germline lookup yields CDR1 SGDLS and CDR2 YYNGEE. Trimming pared 0 bases from V and 3 bases from J, leaving 12 bases between.

V is TRBV20-1 and J is TRBJ2-7; maybe TRBD2 (5 bases). The J call is doubtful: the DNA matches TRBJ2-5 better. This CDR3 has 11 amino acids. Looked up from germline, CDR1 is DFQATT and CDR2 is SNEGSKA (reference sequence). The CDR3 is CSAEGGETQYF. The CDR3 coding sequence is TGCAGTGCTGAGGGCGGAGAGACCCAGTACTTC.

This clonotype was seen only once. V and J are TRBV6-5 and TRBJ1-1; D possibly corresponds to TRBD1 (6 bases). V was cut by 8 bases and J by 0 bases, with 13 bases left in between. Germline assignment: CDR1 MNHEY and CDR2 SVGAGI. This CDR3 is 14 amino acids long. This chain's CDR3 is CASGAGDMNTEAFF. The CDR3 DNA sequence: TGTGCCAGCGGGGCCGGGGACATGAACACTGAAGCTTTCTTT.

This clonotype was seen more than once but under ten times. The chain is built from TRBV12-3 or TRBV12-4 and TRBJ2-1; D may be TRBD2 (6 bases). The CDR3 runs 13 residues. Trimming removed 6 bases at V and 9 bases at J, with 15 bases between. CDR3 DNA sequence: TGTGCCAGCAGCCTAGGGACTCCGCCTGAGCAGTTCTTC. Its protein product is CASSLGTPPEQFF.

This chain joins TRBV7-2 and TRBJ2-3; D unresolved. Trimming removed 2 bases from V and 9 bases from J, with 9 bases in between. This CDR3 region has 12 residues. Germline assignment: CDR1 SGHTA and CDR2 FQGNSA. This CDR3 reads CASSLSKRTQYF. The CDR3, as DNA: TGTGCCAGCAGCTTATCCAAAAGGACGCAGTATTTT.

The chain recombines TRBV6-1 with TRBJ1-2; 10 nucleotides agree with TRBD1. V dropped 5 bases and J dropped 2; count of bases not matched to a gene: 8. Germline CDR1 MNHNS, CDR2 SASEGT. The CDR3 totals 16 residues. The CDR3 protein is CASSKGTGVGNYGYTF. The CDR3 DNA is TGTGCCAGCAGTAAAGGGACAGGGGTGGGAAACTATGGCTACACCTTC.

The chain uses TRBV20-1 and TRBJ2-7; D is unresolved. Germline CDR1 and CDR2: DFQATT and SNEGSKA (reference sequence). V was pared by 5 bases and J by 0 bases, with 8 bases between. The CDR3 extends over 12 amino acids. CDR3 sequence: CSAWGSSYEQYF. The CDR3, as DNA: TGCAGTGCTTGGGGAAGCTCCTACGAGCAGTACTTC.

The V and J genes are TRBV5-1 and TRBJ2-1, with 9 positions matching TRBD2. Germline lookup yields CDR1 SGHRS and CDR2 YFSETQ. This CDR3 spans 16 amino acids. J gave up 4 bases and V 5 bases, and 10 bases lay outside the gene matches. The CDR3 here is CASSLLTSGRYNEQFF. DNA of the CDR3: TGCGCCAGCAGTCTACTTACTAGCGGGCGTTACAATGAGCAGTTCTTC.

This clonotype came up a few times. The chain uses TRBV4-2 and TRBJ2-1, with D possibly being TRBD2 (6 bases). V gave up 0 bases and J gave up 5 bases, with 11 bases separating them. The CDR3 covers 15 residues. Germline CDR1 reads LGHNA; CDR2 reads YNFKEQ. The CDR3 DNA sequence: TGTGCCAGCAGCCAAGAACGGGAGCCCAACAATGAGCAGTTCTTC. Encoded protein: CASSQEREPNNEQFF.

The chain carries TRBV10-3 and TRBJ2-3; possibly TRBD1 for D (6 bases). The germline V gene has CDR1 ENHRY and CDR2 SYGVKD. Trimming left V 10 bases short and J 3 bases short, with 17 bases between. The CDR3 has 14 amino acids. CDR3 sequence reads: CATRSLGGTDTQYF. The CDR3 region has the DNA TGTGCCACAAGAAGTTTAGGGGGTACAGATACGCAGTATTTT.

This clonotype has only a few counts. J is TRBJ2-1 and V is TRBV7-2; 11 bases are a match to TRBD1. After removal of 8 bases from V and 4 bases from J, the junction contained 13 bases not matched to a gene. CDR1 is SGHTA, CDR2 FQGNSA, per germline. This CDR3 is 17 amino acids long. The CDR3 here is CASLFGAGTGGYNEQFF. The CDR3, as DNA: TGTGCCAGCTTGTTCGGGGCCGGGACAGGGGGATACAATGAGCAGTTCTTC.

The CDR3, as DNA: TGCAGTGTGGGTGGTGGTCCGGGGGATCATCAGCCCCAGCATTTT. Its translation is CSVGGGPGDHQPQHF. The chain is built from TRBV20-1 and TRBJ1-5; a possible D gene is TRBD1 (5 bases). With 7 bases removed from V and 5 bases from J, the gap between germline ends came to 21 bases. Germline assignment: CDR1 DFQATT and CDR2 SNEGSKA (reference sequence). The CDR3 extends over 15 amino acids.

V and J are TRBV20-1 and TRBJ1-2, with 7 bases fitting TRBD1. The CDR3 runs to 12 residues. The germline CDR1 and CDR2 sequences are DFQATT and SNEGSKA (reference sequence). V trimming: 5 bases; J trimming: 6 bases; junction bases outside the gene matches: 6. In DNA, the CDR3 is TGCAGTGCTTCGACAGGGATTGATGGCTACACCTTC. Amino acids: CSASTGIDGYTF.